This TCR beta chain was sequenced in a study of shared clonotypes between healthy human individuals (dated by TCRdb to 2018 to 2020). Broadly, across the study: A few men and a couple of women, aged 18 to 49 years, made up the cohort. Different laboratories and diverse techniques were used to prepare libraries and sequence TCR repertoires, to increase sequencing depth and limit assay-specific biases. The study deeply sequenced blood TCR repertoires of about 5 healthy adults to estimate repertoire size and the extent of clonotype sharing between individuals. Leukapheresis yielded between about 0.85 and 10 billion PBMCs per donor. For each donor, CD4 naive and CD4 memory were each run on three plates, CD8 naive on two plates, and CD8 memory on one plate.

CDR3 length: 13 amino acids, cysteine to phenylalanine. The entry retains the CDR3 DNA only, 39 bases that are in frame from base 1. For CDR1 and CDR2, the germline V gene lists MDHEN and SYDVKM. Cut back by 6 bases and 11 bases, the V and J ends lie 17 bases apart. Using the deep immunoSEQ assay, multiplex PCR amplified TCR CDR3 regions from genomic DNA. Genomic DNA extracted from each cell subset was distributed evenly over all wells of several immunoSEQ 96-well plates, and each plate served as one replicate. For sorted subsets, 150 to 250 ng of genomic DNA, equivalent to around 29,000 T cell genomes, went into each replicate PCR. Purified libraries were quantified with a Qubit 3.0 fluorometer, sized on a Bioanalyzer 2100, and re-quantified with the KAPA Library Quantification kit. A separate single-read 150-cycle Illumina NextSeq 550 flow cell was used to sequence each immunoSEQ 96-well plate. In the original analysis: Because only junctional sequences without quality scores were contained in the immunoSEQ output, filtering matching that applied to full-length reads could not be performed. To assign V/J genes and CDR3, sequences were annotated using PyIR, a Python wrapper for IgBLAST v1.9, with IMGT germline references. Reads with weak V/J assignments (E-value above 1e-6), missing CDR3, stop codons, out-of-frame junctions, or ambiguous translated residues were removed. V3J clonotypes were defined by identical inferred V gene, J gene, and CDR3 amino acid sequence. Percentage overlap between repertoires was calculated by dividing the number of shared unique clonotypes by the size of the smaller repertoire. Repertoire richness was assessed with RTK rarefaction, the Chao1 estimator, and Recon v2.1 estimates of unobserved clonotypes. Generation probabilities were computed with OLGA for all TCRbeta clonotypes obtained by the gDNA method from a few donors. The immuneACCESS repertoire file appears here via TCRdb, limited to in-frame rearrangements. These files lack a portion of the clones; in checked studies, under half of the deficit traces to unresolved V genes, and the cause of the others is not known. V, J and clone size were drawn from that table, and D and trimming were deduced from the DNA. The sample has more than 2 million clones on record, approximately 96% of them singletons. The top ten clones comprise around 0.13% of the sample.

Broad study findings and their caveats: Naive subsets generally had larger estimated clonotype richness than memory subsets. Only blood was sampled, and tissue TCR repertoires likely differ from those in blood. Across a handful of donors, roughly 5.4% of naive CD4, approximately 3.5% of naive CD8, 2% to 2.5% of memory CD4, and about 0.44% of memory CD8 clonotypes were shared. Pairwise subsampling led to the expectation that sequencing depth would affect the degree of clonotype sharing among donors. The small number of donors limited the genetic and exposure-history diversity represented. Rarefaction of sorted-subset datasets indicated incomplete sequencing despite the large sequencing depth. Clonotypes shared by all four sorted-subset donors showed higher generation probabilities than non-shared clonotypes.

With regard to this clone: Its antigen is not yet known. Nothing much larger sits one base from this clone, and base qualities are not available.

The donors were healthy, HIV-negative adults with no recently reported acute infections or vaccinations. Every donor was a Caucasian adult residing in Nashville, Tennessee, USA. CD4+ T cells were enriched by magnetic negative selection, after which naive cells were positively selected on CD45RA and the negative fraction was taken as the memory subset. Blood was collected by leukapheresis, and PBMCs were isolated by Ficoll-Histopaque density gradient centrifugation and then cryopreserved in liquid nitrogen vapor phase. Purity and quantity of every magnetically sorted T cell population were checked by analytical flow cytometry. Genomic DNA was isolated from every sorted fraction and measured by UV absorbance on a Nanodrop 2000c.

The sequenced sample was naive CD4+ T cells sorted from blood. This specimen's cell subset or site label, interpreted: CD45RA+ positively selected. The receptor was derived from a young man in good health. Recombination connected TRBV28 to TRBJ1-5, with the D gene uncertain. In nucleotide form, the sequence is TGTGCCAGCAGCACGGTACCGACCTATTCCCAGCATTTT. Translated, it gives CASSTVPTYSQHF.